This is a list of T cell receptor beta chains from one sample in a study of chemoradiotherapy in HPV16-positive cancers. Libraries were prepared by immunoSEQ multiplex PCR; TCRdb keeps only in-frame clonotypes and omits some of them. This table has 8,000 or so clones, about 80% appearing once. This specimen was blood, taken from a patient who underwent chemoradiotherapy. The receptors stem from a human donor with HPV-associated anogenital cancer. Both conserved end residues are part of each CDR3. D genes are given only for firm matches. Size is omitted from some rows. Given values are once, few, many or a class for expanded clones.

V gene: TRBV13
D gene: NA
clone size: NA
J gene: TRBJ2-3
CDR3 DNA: TGTGCCAGCAGCTTAGGCGTTAGTGGAGATACGCAGTATTTT
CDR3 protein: CASSLGVSGDTQYF

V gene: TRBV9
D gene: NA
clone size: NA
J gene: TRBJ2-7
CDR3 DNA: TGTGCCAGCAGCCCCGATTCAGGGGGGTCCTACTCCTACGAGCAGTACTTC
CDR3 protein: CASSPDSGGSYSYEQYF

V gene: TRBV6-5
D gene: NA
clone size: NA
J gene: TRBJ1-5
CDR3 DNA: TGTGCCAGCAGTTACGCTCTTGATCAGCCCCAGCATTTT
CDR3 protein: CASSYALDQPQHF

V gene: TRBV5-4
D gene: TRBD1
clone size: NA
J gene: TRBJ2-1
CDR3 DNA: TGTGCCAGCAGCGGCCGGACAGGGGGGGGTGAGCAGTTCTTC
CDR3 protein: CASSGRTGGGEQFF

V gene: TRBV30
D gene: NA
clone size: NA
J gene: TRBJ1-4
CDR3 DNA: TGTGCCTGGAGCCTGACAGATGAAAAACTGTTTTTT
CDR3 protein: CAWSLTDEKLFF

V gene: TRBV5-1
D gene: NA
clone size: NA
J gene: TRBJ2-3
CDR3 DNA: TGCGCCAGCAGCGATAACACAGATACGCAGTATTTT
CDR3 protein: CASSDNTDTQYF

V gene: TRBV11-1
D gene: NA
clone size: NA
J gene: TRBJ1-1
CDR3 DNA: TGTGCCAGCAGCAATCCCCCGGGACAGAACACTGAAGCTTTCTTT
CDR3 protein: CASSNPPGQNTEAFF

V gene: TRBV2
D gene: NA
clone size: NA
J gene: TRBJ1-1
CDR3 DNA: TGTGCCAGCAAAAGGGACAAGTACACTGAAGCTTTCTTT
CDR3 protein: CASKRDKYTEAFF

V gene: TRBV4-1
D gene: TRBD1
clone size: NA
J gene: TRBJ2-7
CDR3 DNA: TGCGCCAGCAGCCGACTAAGTTCTGACAGGGGGCACGACGAGCAGTACTTC
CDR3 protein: CASSRLSSDRGHDEQYF

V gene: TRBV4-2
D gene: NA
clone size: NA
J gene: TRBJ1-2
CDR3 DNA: TGTGCCAGCAGCCAAGACAGGGGAAGGGGCTATGGCTACACCTTC
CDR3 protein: CASSQDRGRGYGYTF

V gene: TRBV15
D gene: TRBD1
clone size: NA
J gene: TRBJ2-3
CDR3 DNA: TGTGCCACCAGCAGAGGACAGGGGGTACCAGATACGCAGTATTTT
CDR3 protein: CATSRGQGVPDTQYF

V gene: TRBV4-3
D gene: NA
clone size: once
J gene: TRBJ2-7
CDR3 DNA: TGCGCCAGCAGCCAAGAAGGAGGGGGACAAGCCTACGAGCAGTACTTC
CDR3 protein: CASSQEGGGQAYEQYF

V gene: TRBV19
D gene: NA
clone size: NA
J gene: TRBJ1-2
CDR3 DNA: TGTGCCAGTAGGGGGGACTACTTCTATGGCTACACCTTC
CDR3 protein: CASRGDYFYGYTF

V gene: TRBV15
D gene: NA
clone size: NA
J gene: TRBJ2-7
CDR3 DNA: TGTGCCACCAGCAGAGTTCGGGGGTTTGGCGAGCAGTACTTC
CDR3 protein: CATSRVRGFGEQYF

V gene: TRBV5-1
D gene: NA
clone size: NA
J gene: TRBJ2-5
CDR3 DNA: TGCGCCAGCAGCACCGTCGGGACTCAAGAGACCCAGTACTTC
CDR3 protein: CASSTVGTQETQYF

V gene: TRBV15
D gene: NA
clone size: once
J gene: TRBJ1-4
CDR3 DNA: TGTGCCACCAGCACTACAGGGATGATGGGTGAAAAACTGTTTTTT
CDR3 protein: CATSTTGMMGEKLFF

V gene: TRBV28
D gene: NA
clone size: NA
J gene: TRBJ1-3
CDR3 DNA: TGTGCCAGCAGTTTCGTCGGCGTGGGCCCCGGAAACACCATATATTTT
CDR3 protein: CASSFVGVGPGNTIYF